This TCR beta chain emerged from a study of blood T cell repertoires in COVID-19. Study summary: Samples of COVID-19 (acute and convalescent) were obtained from the United States, Italy and Spain.

Repertoires were generated with immunoSEQ multiplex PCR, while TCRdb's copy carries only in-frame clones and drops some. In the table there are 150,000 to 190,000 clones, more than 65% of which are singletons. The CDR3 consists of 15 residues. The sample consisted of peripheral blood. The V gene is TRBV21-1, the J gene TRBJ1-4. TRBV21-1 corresponds to a pseudogene. This TCR derives from a woman in her forties or fifties with acute or convalescent COVID-19. The CDR3 nucleotides are TGTGCCAGCAGCAAACCTCGGGGTTTCCATGAAAAACTGTTTTTT. This gives the protein CASSKPRGFHEKLFF.